This T cell receptor beta chain comes out of a study of human T cells and chemical hapten exposure. Time point denoted: pre-sensitization, week 0. Stated treatment: therapeutic diphenylcyclopropenone sensitization with weekly scalp DPC. Sample donors consisted of patients with alopecia, aged 18 to 70 years, who were suitable for DPC. TCRdb fed the RACE reads into MiXCR, producing one record per CDR3 protein. Seen here are 250,000 or so distinct CDR3 sequences, 7.7% observed once, and the top ten hold about 1.1%. The clonotype was recovered from a man aged 18 to 35 with alopecia areata. Some clones in this sample may be carry-over from other donors' samples. This material consisted of whole blood, taken in connection with sensitization to the hapten diphenylcyclopropenone (DPC).

The CDR3 here is CASTIGENRSRYF. CDR3 nucleotide sequence: TGCGCCAGCACCATTGGAGAGAACAGGAGTAGGTATTTT. V is TRBV5-1 and J is TRBJ2-3, with D possibly being TRBD1 (5 bases). CDR1 SGHRS and CDR2 YFSETQ come from the germline V gene. Trimming removed 6 bases at V and 14 bases at J, with 22 bases between. CDR3 length equals 13 residues.